The rows below give T cell receptor beta chains drawn from one sample of a study of beta chain features in type 1 diabetes. This table comes from immunoSEQ multiplex PCR, and its TCRdb copy is limited to in-frame clones, with some not included. This repertoire shows a few hundred thousand clones, over 10% found once; its top ten account for roughly 0.0097%. The sample comprised naive CD4+ T cells from blood. These receptors were obtained from a woman aged 18-35 years with type 1 diabetes. The CDR3 runs from the conserved cysteine through the conserved F or W. Fields, in order: CDR3 protein, CDR3 DNA, J gene, clone size, D gene, V gene. D genes are given only for firm matches. Only some rows state a clone size, as once, few, many or a class for expanded clones.

cdr3_aa: CASSPITANTEAFF
cdr3_nt: TGTGCCAGCAGCCCCATAACAGCGAACACTGAAGCTTTCTTT
j_call: TRBJ1-1
clone_size: .
d_call: .
v_call: TRBV7-9

cdr3_aa: CASSEGQGGETQYF
cdr3_nt: TGTGCCAGCAGCGAGGGACAGGGTGGCGAGACCCAGTACTTC
j_call: TRBJ2-5
clone_size: .
d_call: TRBD1
v_call: TRBV5-4

cdr3_aa: CSVSGQGLNQPQHF
cdr3_nt: TGCAGCGTCTCAGGACAGGGGCTGAATCAGCCCCAGCATTTT
j_call: TRBJ1-5
clone_size: .
d_call: TRBD1
v_call: TRBV29-1

cdr3_aa: CASARGHIDTQYF
cdr3_nt: TGTGCCAGCGCTAGGGGACACATAGATACGCAGTATTTT
j_call: TRBJ2-3
clone_size: .
d_call: .
v_call: TRBV28

cdr3_aa: CASSGRDRVETQYF
cdr3_nt: TGTGCCAGCAGCGGCCGGGACAGGGTAGAGACCCAGTACTTC
j_call: TRBJ2-5
clone_size: .
d_call: TRBD1
v_call: TRBV5-4

cdr3_aa: CASSGTGKQYF
cdr3_nt: TGTGCCAGCAGTGGCACAGGGAAGCAGTACTTC
j_call: TRBJ2-7
clone_size: few
d_call: .
v_call: TRBV25-1

cdr3_aa: CASSLWAEGNTIYF
cdr3_nt: TGTGCCAGCAGTTTATGGGCAGAAGGAAACACCATATATTTT
j_call: TRBJ1-3
clone_size: .
d_call: .
v_call: TRBV28

cdr3_aa: CATIRQPTGNEQFF
cdr3_nt: TGTGCCACCATTCGGCAACCCACCGGGAATGAGCAGTTCTTC
j_call: TRBJ2-1
clone_size: few
d_call: .
v_call: TRBV15

cdr3_aa: CASSPATDTEAFF
cdr3_nt: TGTGCCAGCAGCCCAGCGACCGACACTGAAGCTTTCTTT
j_call: TRBJ1-1
clone_size: few
d_call: .
v_call: TRBV27

cdr3_aa: CASSVAGGPHEQYF
cdr3_nt: TGCGCCAGCAGCGTAGCGGGAGGGCCCCACGAGCAGTACTTC
j_call: TRBJ2-7
clone_size: .
d_call: TRBD2
v_call: TRBV23-1

cdr3_aa: CASSLGYEAEAFF
cdr3_nt: TGTGCCAGCAGCTTAGGGTACGAGGCTGAAGCTTTCTTT
j_call: TRBJ1-1
clone_size: few
d_call: .
v_call: TRBV11-2

cdr3_aa: CAWNRGSGNTIYF
cdr3_nt: TGTGCCTGGAACAGGGGCTCTGGAAACACCATATATTTT
j_call: TRBJ1-3
clone_size: few
d_call: TRBD1
v_call: TRBV30

cdr3_aa: CASSQSPGTGSEQYF
cdr3_nt: TGTGCCAGCAGCCAAAGCCCGGGGACAGGGAGCGAGCAGTACTTC
j_call: TRBJ2-7
clone_size: few
d_call: TRBD1
v_call: TRBV14

cdr3_aa: CASSVDPATANTEAFF
cdr3_nt: TGTGCCAGCAGCGTAGACCCAGCGACAGCGAACACTGAAGCTTTCTTT
j_call: TRBJ1-1
clone_size: .
d_call: .
v_call: TRBV9

cdr3_aa: CASSPGGKAGGRIEQFF
cdr3_nt: TGTGCCAGTAGCCCTGGGGGAAAAGCGGGAGGGCGGATTGAGCAGTTCTTC
j_call: TRBJ2-1
clone_size: .
d_call: TRBD2
v_call: TRBV19

cdr3_aa: CASSGDRSYEQYF
cdr3_nt: TGTGCCAGTAGTGGGGACAGGAGCTACGAGCAGTACTTC
j_call: TRBJ2-7
clone_size: few
d_call: TRBD1
v_call: TRBV19